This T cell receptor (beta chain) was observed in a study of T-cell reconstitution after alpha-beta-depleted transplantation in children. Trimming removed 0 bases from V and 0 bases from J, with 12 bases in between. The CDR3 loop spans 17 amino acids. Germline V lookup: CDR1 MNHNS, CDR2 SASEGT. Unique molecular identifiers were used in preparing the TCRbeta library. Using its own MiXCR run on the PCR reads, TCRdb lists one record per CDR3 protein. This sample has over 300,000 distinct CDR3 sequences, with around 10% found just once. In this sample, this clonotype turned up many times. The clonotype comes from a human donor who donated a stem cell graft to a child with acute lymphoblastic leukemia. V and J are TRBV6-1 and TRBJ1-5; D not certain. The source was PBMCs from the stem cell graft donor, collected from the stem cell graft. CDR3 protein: CASSEAPGGYSNQPQHF. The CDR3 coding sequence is TGTGCCAGCAGTGAAGCGCCGGGCGGGTATAGCAATCAGCCCCAGCATTTT.